This record concerns one T cell receptor beta chain sequence. The table lists this clone with a count of one. Its antigen has not been determined. Base quality data are lacking; no much larger clone is found one base away. This entry belongs to a study of shared clonotypes between healthy human individuals (dated by TCRdb to the early 2020s). Concerning the study at large: Three men and a couple of women, aged 18 to 49 years, made up the cohort. For each donor, CD4 naive and CD4 memory were each run on three plates, CD8 naive on two plates, and CD8 memory on one plate. The study deeply sequenced blood TCR repertoires of roughly five healthy adults to estimate repertoire size and the extent of clonotype sharing between individuals. To increase sequencing depth and limit assay-specific biases, different laboratories used diverse techniques to prepare libraries and sequence TCR repertoires. Between about 0.8 and 9 billion PBMCs per donor were obtained by leukapheresis. The paper as a whole reports these results and caveats: Compared with non-shared clonotypes, clonotypes shared by all four sorted-subset donors had higher generation probabilities. Across a few donors, roughly 5% of naive CD4, 3% to 3.5% of naive CD8, about 2.3% of memory CD4, and under 0.45% of memory CD8 clonotypes were shared. Pairwise subsampling led to the expectation that sequencing depth would affect the degree of clonotype sharing among donors. Sampling was limited to blood, and TCR repertoires in tissue likely differ from TCR repertoires in blood. Even with the large sequencing depth, rarefaction of the sorted-subset datasets indicated that sequencing was incomplete. The small number of donors limited the genetic and exposure-history diversity represented. Larger estimated clonotype richness was generally found for naive subsets than for memory subsets.

The germline V gene sets CDR1 to ENHRY and CDR2 to SYGVKD. The junction shows trimming of 8 bases on V and 2 bases on J, plus 10 bases between the germline ends. The CDR3, from cysteine to phenylalanine, totals 13 residues. This entry keeps only the CDR3 DNA: 39 bases, framed from base 1. Using the deep immunoSEQ assay, multiplex PCR amplified TCR CDR3 regions from genomic DNA. Genomic DNA extracted from each cell subset was distributed evenly over all wells of several immunoSEQ 96-well plates, and each plate served as one replicate. For sorted subsets, around 200 ng genomic DNA, equal to approximately 30,000 T cell genomes, was loaded into each replicate PCR. The purified libraries were quantified using a Qubit 3.0 fluorometer, sized with a Bioanalyzer 2100, and then quantified again using the KAPA Library Quantification kit. A separate single-read 150-cycle Illumina NextSeq 550 flow cell was used to sequence each immunoSEQ 96-well plate. The study's own analysis went as follows. The immunoSEQ output contained only junctional sequences without quality scores, so filtering could not match that applied to full-length reads. To assign V/J genes and CDR3, sequences were annotated against IMGT germline references using PyIR, a Python wrapper for IgBLAST v1.9. Reads with weak V/J assignments (E-value above 1e-6), missing CDR3, stop codons, out-of-frame junctions, or ambiguous translated residues were removed. V3J clonotypes were defined by identical inferred V gene, J gene, and CDR3 amino acid sequence. Percentage overlap between repertoires was computed as shared unique clonotypes divided by the size of the smaller repertoire. Three approaches were used to assess repertoire richness: RTK rarefaction, the Chao1 estimator, and Recon v2.1 estimates of unobserved clonotypes. Generation probabilities for all TCRbeta clonotypes obtained by the gDNA method from a few donors were computed using OLGA. The source is immuneACCESS, and TCRdb retained only in-frame sequences with V and J called. Part of the clones is not carried over; for the studies checked, unresolved V genes explain less than half of this, and the remainder is unexplained. V and J calls and clone size follow that table, whereas D and trimming were derived from the DNA. The sample yields 550,000 to 750,000 clones; nearly 97% were counted once. The leading ten clones occupy about 0.11% of the sample.

CD8 naive samples were obtained by positive selection for CCR7 among CD45RO-negative cells, yielding a CD45RA+CCR7+ population from which TemRA cells were excluded. Healthy HIV-negative adults with no recently reported acute infections or vaccinations were included as donors. Only Caucasian adults living in Nashville, Tennessee, USA were represented among the donors. Blood was obtained by leukapheresis, after which PBMCs were separated by Ficoll-Histopaque density gradient centrifugation and cryopreserved in liquid nitrogen vapor phase. Analytical flow cytometry was used to check the purity and quantity of each magnetically sorted T cell population. Each sorted fraction had its genomic DNA isolated and then quantified by UV absorbance on a Nanodrop 2000c.

The chain is encoded by TRBV10-3 joined to TRBJ1-5; the D gene is unclear. This clonotype originated in a woman in her twenties or thirties in good health. Specimen: naive CD8+ T cells sorted from blood. The sample's cell subset or site label, decoded: CD45RA+CCR7+. The nucleotide sequence is given as TGTGCCATCGCAACGAGCGGCAATCAGCCCCAGCATTTT. This translates into CAIATSGNQPQHF.